The 28 T cell receptor beta chains reported below all come from one sample, sequenced in a study of OX40 agonist ivuxolimab in advanced cancers. The assay was immunoSEQ multiplex PCR, and TCRdb's table has in-frame clones only and misses some. Of over 150,000 clones in the sample, approximately 94% were seen once. This specimen consisted of CD4+ or CD8+ T cells sorted from blood, obtained in a trial of the OX40 agonist ivuxolimab. These receptors were taken from an adult with an advanced solid tumor such as melanoma, head and neck, liver or kidney cancer.

V is TRBV5-1 and J is TRBJ2-3; TRBD2 matches 10 bases. Germline CDR1 is SGHRS and CDR2 is YFSETQ. Trimming removed 1 base from V and 2 bases from J; junction bases left unmatched: 1. The CDR3 runs 15 residues. CDR3 residues: CASSLTSGVTDTQYF. CDR3 DNA sequence: TGCGCCAGCAGCTTGACTAGCGGGGTCACAGATACGCAGTATTTT.

The J gene is TRBJ2-3, the V gene TRBV7-2; D not resolved. Germline V CDR1 and CDR2: SGHTA, FQGNSA. CDR3 length: 13 amino acids. Trimming stripped 0 bases from V and 5 bases from J, with 6 bases between. CDR3 bases: TGTGCCAGCAGCTTAGCGGAGCGAGATACGCAGTATTTT. As protein: CASSLAERDTQYF.

This clone was recorded once. The chain uses TRBV2 and TRBJ2-1; weak D call: TRBD1 (6 bases). V was cut by 6 bases and J by 2 bases, with 11 bases left in between. The germline V gene has CDR1 SNHLY and CDR2 FYNNEI. The length of the CDR3 is 14 residues. The CDR3 loop reads CASRGGHPYNEQFF. The CDR3 DNA sequence: TGTGCCAGCAGAGGGGGACACCCCTACAATGAGCAGTTCTTC.

The chain uses TRBV5-1 and TRBJ2-7; 8 bases are shared with TRBD1. Germline-derived CDR1 and CDR2 are SGHRS and YFSETQ. CDR3 length: 15 amino acids. V shed 6 bases and J 1 base; nucleotides not matched to a gene: 9. The CDR3 nucleotides read TGCGCCAGCACCCCGGGCAGGGGGCAGTCCTACGAGCAGTACTTC. It encodes CASTPGRGQSYEQYF.

The V gene is TRBV19, the J gene TRBJ2-5, with TRBD1 matching over 9 bases. The CDR3 has 11 residues. V shed 5 bases, J shed 13 bases, and the junction held 5 bases outside the gene matches. The germline CDR1 and CDR2 sequences are LNHDA and SQIVND (reference sequence). The CDR3 sequence is CASSLGQGWYF. Here the CDR3 DNA reads TGTGCCAGTAGTCTCGGACAGGGGTGGTACTTC.

In its sample, this clone was seen a few times. This specimen includes other DNA sequences encoding the same CDR3. The CDR3 here is CASSPSGPIYGYTF. CDR3 bases: TGTGCCAGCAGTCCTTCCGGGCCTATCTATGGCTACACCTTC. The V call is TRBV6-5, the J call TRBJ1-2; no firm D call. Germline CDR1 and CDR2: MNHEY and SVGAGI. This CDR3 comprises 14 residues. The V gene lost 5 bases and the J gene lost 4 bases, with 14 bases spanning the gap.

This clone was seen a single time. The chain couples TRBV10-3 to TRBJ2-3, with D uncertain. The CDR3 sequence is 14 residues long. V was clipped by 4 bases and J by 2 bases, with 10 bases between them. The germline V gene has CDR1 ENHRY and CDR2 SYGVKD. The CDR3, as DNA: TGTGCCATCAGTGGGCTCCCTGACACAGATACGCAGTATTTT. It encodes CAISGLPDTDTQYF.

The V gene is TRBV5-4, the J gene TRBJ2-7; TRBD1 aligns across 10 bases. The CDR3 consists of 15 residues. Germline-derived CDR1 and CDR2 are SGHNT and YYREEE (reference sequence). The trim removed 3 bases at V and 6 bases at J, leaving 9 bases unmatched. The CDR3 is CASSSPGQGIAEQYF. CDR3 coding DNA: TGTGCCAGCAGCTCGCCGGGACAGGGGATAGCCGAGCAGTACTTC.

In regard to this clone: The junction differs from germline at one of its ends, possibly a read error. The chain uses TRBV5-4 and TRBJ2-7; TRBD2 agrees at 8 bases. This CDR3 contains 15 residues. Germline CDR1 and CDR2: SGHNT and YYREEE (reference sequence). CDR3 sequence reads: CASSLAGGASHEQYF. Written as DNA, the CDR3 is TGTGCCAGCAGCTTAGCCGGGGGGGCCTCCCACGAGCAGTACTTC. Filled out from reference TRBV5-4 and TRBJ2-7, the complete variable domain reads ETGVTQSPTHLIKTRGQQVTLRCSSQSGHNTVSWYQQALGQGPQFIFQYYREEENGRGNFPPRFSGLQFPNYSSELNVNALELDDSALYLCASSLAGGASHEQYFGPGTRLTVT.

The chain uses TRBV27 and TRBJ2-5; D unresolved. V gave up 5 bases and J gave up 0 bases, with 4 bases separating them. CDR1 is MNHEY, CDR2 SMNVEV, per germline (reference sequence). The CDR3 totals 12 residues. CDR3 sequence: CASSGHQETQYF. CDR3 DNA sequence: TGTGCCAGCAGTGGGCACCAAGAGACCCAGTACTTC.

This rearrangement joins TRBV5-1 to TRBJ1-2; 11 nucleotides align to TRBD1. V lost 3 bases to trimming and J lost 8 bases; unmatched junction nucleotides: 6. The CDR3 contains 14 residues. Per the germline V gene, CDR1 is SGHRS and CDR2 is YFSETQ. Here the CDR3 DNA reads TGCGCCAGCAGCTCAGGACAGGGGGCGACCGGCTACACCTTC. Its translation is CASSSGQGATGYTF.

J is TRBJ2-3 and V is TRBV4-3, with D hard to call. Germline CDR1 LGHNA, CDR2 YSLEER. This CDR3 is 16 amino acids long. The V end lost 2 bases, the J end lost 0 bases, and 12 bases lay between the germline ends. This chain's CDR3 is CASSQSLVISTDTQYF. The CDR3 DNA follows: TGCGCCAGCAGCCAAAGTTTAGTGATTAGCACAGATACGCAGTATTTT.

This chain links TRBV19 with TRBJ2-5, with a tentative D call TRBD2 (5 bases). Germline assignment: CDR1 LNHDA and CDR2 SQIVND (reference sequence). V lost 1 base and J lost 4, with 10 bases in between. The CDR3 spans 14 residues. CDR3 nucleotides: TGTGCCAGTAGTATAGTTGCGGGCTTAGAGACCCAGTACTTC. Translation: CASSIVAGLETQYF.

This chain connects TRBV4-1 to TRBJ1-4, with D possibly being TRBD1 (6 bases). CDR1 and CDR2 (germline): MGHRA, YSYEKL. The CDR3 runs 15 residues. V was shortened by 2 bases and J by 8 bases, with 15 bases between the two germline ends. CDR3 nucleotide sequence: TGCGCCAGCAGCCAAATGAAGGGGGTCGGAGAAAAACTGTTTTTT. Its translation: CASSQMKGVGEKLFF.

The V call is TRBV19, the J call TRBJ1-2; no clear D. Germline-derived CDR1 and CDR2 are LNHDA and SQIVND (reference sequence). This CDR3 has 14 residues. V dropped 10 bases and J dropped 4 bases, with 19 bases sitting between them. The CDR3 nucleotides are TGTGCCATTAAGCTGGACGGTGGGGTCTATGGCTACACCTTC. Protein sequence: CAIKLDGGVYGYTF.

This clone came up once. The rearrangement joins TRBV6-1 to TRBJ2-1; no firm D call. Germline V gene lookup returns CDR1 MNHNS and CDR2 SASEGT. The CDR3 has 15 amino acids. Deletions cut 2 bases from V and 3 bases from J, with 11 bases between. The CDR3 here is CASSEYIDRYNEQFF. For the CDR3, the DNA is TGTGCCAGCAGTGAATATATAGACCGCTACAATGAGCAGTTCTTC.

CDR3 loop: CASSPLRAENQPQHF. CDR3 sequence (DNA): TGTGCCAGTAGTCCCCTCCGGGCTGAGAATCAGCCCCAGCATTTT. This rearrangement joins TRBV19 to TRBJ1-5; D is unresolved. Trimming removed 5 bases at V and 4 bases at J, with 15 bases between. The V gene's germline CDR1 is LNHDA and CDR2 SQIVND (reference sequence). The CDR3 spans 15 residues.

The rearrangement joins TRBV6-5 to TRBJ2-2; 9 bases line up with TRBD1. Germline trimming cut 4 bases from V and 6 bases from J; bases unmatched to any gene: 6. Germline V gene sequence: CDR1 MNHEY, CDR2 SVGAGI. The CDR3 has 15 residues. The CDR3 region is CASSSQGAGAGELFF. In DNA, the CDR3 is TGTGCCAGCAGTTCACAGGGGGCCGGGGCCGGGGAGCTGTTTTTT.

The genes are TRBV7-9 and TRBJ2-7; D might be TRBD1 or TRBD2, each matching 5 bases. CDR3 length equals 14 residues. Deletions cut 0 bases from V and 1 base from J, with 7 bases between. Germline-derived CDR1 and CDR2 are SEHNR and FQNEAQ (reference sequence). CDR3 residues: CASSLAGESYEQYF. In nucleotides, the CDR3 is TGTGCCAGCAGCTTAGCGGGGGAGTCCTACGAGCAGTACTTC.

The chain is built from TRBV28 and TRBJ2-2; 8 bases fit TRBD2. Germline CDR1 and CDR2: MDHEN and SYDVKM. The V segment lost 4 bases and the J segment 6 bases; nucleotides outside the gene matches: 10. This CDR3 comprises 16 residues. The CDR3 DNA sequence: TGTGCCAGCAGTTCTCGACTAGCGAGAGGGGCCGGGGAGCTGTTTTTT. Amino acids: CASSSRLARGAGELFF. The full variable domain, completed using reference TRBV28 and TRBJ2-2, is DVKVTQSSRYLVKRTGEKVFLECVQDMDHENMFWYRQDPGLGLRLIYFSYDVKMKEKGDIPEGYSVSREKKERFSLILESASTNQTSMYLCASSSRLARGAGELFFGEGSRLTVL.

The V call is TRBV29-1, the J call TRBJ1-1; D is unclear. Germline V gives CDR1 SQVTM, CDR2 ANQGSEA. Between the trimmed V and J ends, which lost 2 bases and 0 bases, there was a span of 10 bases. CDR3 size: 14 residues. The chain's CDR3 is CSVELRLLNTEAFF. For the CDR3, the DNA is TGCAGCGTTGAACTGCGACTCCTGAACACTGAAGCTTTCTTT.

V gene TRBV4-1 combines with J gene TRBJ2-7; D is possibly TRBD2 (7 bases). Per germline, CDR1 MGHRA and CDR2 YSYEKL. The CDR3 extends over 16 amino acids. V lost 1 base, J lost 0 bases, and 13 bases lay in between. The chain's CDR3 is CASSQGGGASSYEQYF. The CDR3 DNA follows: TGCGCCAGCAGCCAAGGTGGGGGGGCAAGCTCCTACGAGCAGTACTTC.

V usage is TRBV21-1 and J usage is TRBJ1-1; no check of the table's D call, TRBD1, against the DNA was made. TRBV21-1 is a pseudogene. The CDR3 extends over 11 amino acids. DNA of the CDR3: TGTGCCAGCAGCCTGGACAGGGGTGCTTTCTTT. The encoded protein is CASSLDRGAFF.

The chain uses TRBV30 and TRBJ1-2; D is uncertain. There are 11 residues in the CDR3. V gave up 0 bases and J gave up 7 bases, with 6 bases separating them. Germline V gene lookup returns CDR1 GTSNPN and CDR2 SVGIG (reference sequence). Here the CDR3 reads CAWSVRVGYTF. CDR3 coding DNA: TGTGCCTGGAGTGTTCGGGTTGGCTACACCTTC.

The chain employs TRBV6-1 and TRBJ2-3; D assignment may be TRBD1 or TRBD2 (5 bases each). The CDR3 is made up of 15 amino acids. The germline V gene has CDR1 MNHNS and CDR2 SASEGT. V shed 1 base and J shed 2 bases, with 10 bases lying between them. CDR3 in amino acids: CASSEGQRTTDTQYF. CDR3 sequence (DNA): TGTGCCAGCAGTGAAGGACAGCGGACCACAGATACGCAGTATTTT.

The chain is built from TRBV25-1 and TRBJ2-7; 7 bases match TRBD2. Germline V CDR1 and CDR2: MGHDK, SYGVNS. The CDR3 is 15 amino acids. Trimming at V came to 4 bases and at J to 3 bases, leaving 9 bases not matched to a gene. The CDR3 reads CASSGLRRGFYEQYF. CDR3 DNA sequence: TGTGCCAGCAGTGGCCTCCGGCGGGGGTTCTACGAGCAGTACTTC.

This clone was detected once. For the CDR3, the DNA is TGTGCCAGCAGCCTTCCCGGGACTAGCGGGCGCGAGCAGTACTTC. It yields the protein CASSLPGTSGREQYF. The V gene is TRBV6-5, the J gene TRBJ2-7; 12 bases line up with TRBD2. Germline V gives CDR1 MNHEY, CDR2 SVGAGI. The J segment lost 6 bases and the V segment lost 6 bases, leaving 9 bases of the junction unmatched. The CDR3 covers 15 residues.

A remark on this clone: At the DNA level, this CDR3 is encoded by other sequences in the same sample as well. V gene TRBV7-2 combines with J gene TRBJ1-3; D gene uncertain. The CDR3 covers 13 residues. The ends were cut back, 5 bases at V and 2 bases at J, with 7 bases in the middle. Germline V gene lookup returns CDR1 SGHTA and CDR2 FQGNSA. DNA of the CDR3: TGTGCCAGCAGCCTAGACACTGGAAACACCATATATTTT. Its protein product is CASSLDTGNTIYF.